Presented here are 22 T cell receptor beta chains from one specimen sequenced in a study of blood T cell repertoires in COVID-19 (dated by TCRdb to 2020 to 2022). Library creation used the immunoSEQ multiplex PCR assay. Not all clones reach the TCRdb copy of this immuneACCESS table, which keeps in-frame sequences only. Checked studies attribute under half of the gap to unresolved V genes and leave the rest unexplained. This sample holds about 350,000 clones; approximately 91% were observed only once. Approximately 1% of the sample comes from the top ten. The sample comprised PBMCs or T cells enriched from blood (not recorded which). The receptors were sampled from a woman aged 25-40 years who had been exposed to COVID-19.

The gene calls are TRBV2 and TRBJ1-1, with D perhaps TRBD1 (5 bases). Germline assignment: CDR1 SNHLY and CDR2 FYNNEI. Trimming left V 0 bases short and J 5 bases short, with 10 bases between. CDR3 length: 14 residues. The CDR3 coding sequence is TGTGCCAGCAGTGAAGCGCAGGGAAGGACTGAAGCTTTCTTT. This encodes CASSEAQGRTEAFF.

The chain uses TRBV11-2 and TRBJ1-3; D is uncertain. Germline V gives CDR1 SGHAT, CDR2 FQNNGV. V was trimmed by 5 bases and J by 6 bases, leaving 11 bases between them. This CDR3 region has 13 residues. CDR3 protein: CASSLTEQNTIYF. The CDR3 region has the DNA TGTGCCAGCAGCCTGACTGAACAAAACACCATATATTTT.

This rearrangement joins TRBV11-2 to TRBJ1-2; no clear D. This CDR3 has 13 amino acids. V was clipped by 5 bases and J by 2 bases, with 9 bases between them. The germline V gene has CDR1 SGHAT and CDR2 FQNNGV. CDR3 amino acids: CASSAAANYGYTF. The CDR3 bases are TGTGCCAGCAGCGCCGCGGCGAACTATGGCTACACCTTC.

The chain links TRBV27 to TRBJ2-2; 7 bases match TRBD2. V dropped 3 bases and J dropped 5; count of bases not matched to a gene: 0. Germline CDR1 and CDR2: MNHEY and SMNVEV (reference sequence). This CDR3 is built from 13 residues. The CDR3 sequence: CASSFGGTGELFF. In DNA, the CDR3 is TGTGCCAGCAGTTTCGGGGGGACCGGGGAGCTGTTTTTT.

This chain uses TRBV5-8 with TRBJ2-7, with 10 bases matching TRBD1. The CDR3 runs 15 residues. CDR1 is SGHTS and CDR2 is YDEGEE in the germline V gene. V shed 4 bases and J 2 bases; nucleotides not matched to a gene: 6. DNA for the CDR3: TGTGCCAGCAGCGACACCGGGACAGGGGCCTACGAGCAGTACTTC. It is translated as CASSDTGTGAYEQYF.

This rearrangement joins TRBV3-1 (or the pseudogene TRBV3-2) to TRBJ1-5; 7 bases line up with TRBD1. Germline assignment: CDR1 LGHDT and CDR2 YNNKEL (reference sequence). V gave up 3 bases and J gave up 7 bases; unmatched junction bases: 3. This CDR3 region has 13 residues. The CDR3 coding sequence is TGTGCCAGCAGCCAGGGGACAGAACAGCCCCAGCATTTT. It translates to CASSQGTEQPQHF.

Only one count was recorded for this clone. The V gene is TRBV27, the J gene TRBJ1-2; no firm D call. Deletions cut 2 bases from V and 3 bases from J, with 13 bases between. CDR3 length: 15 amino acids. Germline assignment: CDR1 MNHEY and CDR2 SMNVEV (reference sequence). The CDR3 spells CASSLGRPRYYGYTF. CDR3 bases: TGTGCCAGCAGTTTAGGCAGGCCCCGTTACTATGGCTACACCTTC.

This chain uses TRBV5-1 with TRBJ1-2; D uncertain. Germline CDR1 and CDR2: SGHRS and YFSETQ. V lost 3 bases and J lost 5, with 8 bases in between. The length of the CDR3 is 12 residues. CDR3 residues: CASSSLGYGYTF. CDR3 nucleotides: TGCGCCAGCAGCTCTCTCGGGTATGGCTACACCTTC.

The J gene is TRBJ1-1, the V gene TRBV7-9; TRBD1 might be the D (5 bases). Trimming took 4 bases from V and 9 from J, leaving 12 bases between them. Germline V CDR1 and CDR2: SEHNR, FQNEAQ (reference sequence). This CDR3 is built from 12 residues. CDR3 DNA sequence: TGTGCCAGCAGCTCCGGGGGAGAAAAAGCTTTCTTT. Protein sequence: CASSSGGEKAFF.

This clone was seen a few times. This rearrangement joins TRBV3-1 (or the pseudogene TRBV3-2) to TRBJ2-7; TRBD1 is a possible D gene (5 bases). Trimming removed 1 base at V and 3 bases at J, with 13 bases between. CDR3 size: 15 residues. Germline V gives CDR1 LGHDT, CDR2 YNNKEL (reference sequence). The CDR3 loop is CASSQVGQGYYEQYF. In DNA form, the CDR3 reads TGTGCCAGCAGCCAAGTTGGGCAGGGCTACTACGAGCAGTACTTC.

The J gene is TRBJ1-2, the V gene TRBV28; the match to TRBD1 covers 8 bases. The germline V gene encodes CDR1 MDHEN and CDR2 SYDVKM. The CDR3 sequence is 13 residues long. V was pared by 2 bases and J by 8 bases, with 4 bases of the junction left unmatched. The CDR3 protein is CASSLGQGIGYTF. The DNA for the CDR3 is TGTGCCAGCAGTTTAGGACAGGGTATAGGCTACACCTTC.

This chain links TRBV7-8 with TRBJ1-2; 7 positions agree with TRBD1. The CDR3 length is 13 residues. The germline V gene has CDR1 SGHVS and CDR2 FQNEAQ. Trimming took 4 bases from V and 3 from J; bases not matched to a gene: 2. CDR3 amino acids: CASSSGQHYGYTF. The CDR3 DNA is TGTGCCAGCAGCTCGGGACAGCACTATGGCTACACCTTC.

The chain carries TRBV5-4 and TRBJ2-2, with a weak D call TRBD2 (5 bases). The ends were cut back, 0 bases at V and 7 bases at J, with 7 bases in the middle. Germline V CDR1 and CDR2: SGHNT, YYREEE (reference sequence). The CDR3 contains 13 residues. The DNA of the CDR3 is TGTGCCAGCAGCTTGGGGGAGATCGGGGAGCTGTTTTTT. It codes for CASSLGEIGELFF.

The chain employs TRBV19 and TRBJ2-3, with 7 bases aligning to TRBD2. The CDR3 loop spans 15 amino acids. Trimming at V came to 4 bases and at J to 0 bases, leaving 4 bases not matched to a gene. CDR1 is LNHDA, CDR2 SQIVND, per germline (reference sequence). The CDR3 DNA reads as TGTGCCAGTAGTACTCTAGCGGTGAGCACAGATACGCAGTATTTT. This sequence encodes CASSTLAVSTDTQYF.

The CDR3 is CASSSRQGSNSPLHF. In nucleotides, the CDR3 is TGCGCCAGCAGCTCGCGACAGGGTTCCAATTCACCCCTCCACTTT. The rearrangement links TRBV5-1 to TRBJ1-6; the match to TRBD1 covers 7 bases. The CDR3 runs 15 residues. Germline CDR1 SGHRS, CDR2 YFSETQ. Trimming cost V 3 bases and J 7 bases; bases outside gene matches: 7.

The CDR3 nucleotides read TGTGCCAGCAGCCTCGGGACTAGCGGGAGGACGTCCTACGAGCAGTACTTC. Protein sequence: CASSLGTSGRTSYEQYF. V and J are TRBV3-1 (or the pseudogene TRBV3-2) and TRBJ2-7; 15 nucleotides agree with TRBD2. V dropped 4 bases and J dropped 1; count of bases not matched to a gene: 5. CDR1 is LGHDT and CDR2 is YNNKEL in the germline V gene (reference sequence). The CDR3 is 17 amino acids.

The chain carries TRBV10-3 and TRBJ2-2, with TRBD2 matching 10 bases. The CDR3 totals 17 residues. CDR1 ENHRY and CDR2 SYGVKD come from the germline V gene. The V and J ends lost 0 bases and 1 base, in that order; junction bases with no gene match: 2. The CDR3 spells CAISESGLAENTGELFF. The CDR3 DNA sequence: TGTGCCATCAGTGAGTCCGGACTAGCGGAGAACACCGGGGAGCTGTTTTTT.

V and J are TRBV18 and TRBJ1-2; a weak D match, TRBD1 (5 bases). The CDR3 is made up of 14 amino acids. Germline loops: CDR1 KGHSH, CDR2 LQKENI. The V end was cut by 3 bases, the J end by 10 bases, with 18 bases between. CDR3 amino acids: CASSPEYRQLTYTF. As DNA, the CDR3 is TGTGCCAGCTCACCCGAGTACCGACAGCTTACCTACACCTTC.

This rearrangement joins TRBV5-1 to TRBJ2-2, with 10 bases matching TRBD2. V lost 3 bases, J lost 6 bases, and 8 bases stayed unmatched. There are 16 residues in the CDR3. Germline CDR1 and CDR2: SGHRS and YFSETQ. The CDR3 bases are TGCGCCAGCAGCTGGGGCACTAGCGGGGCAGCCGGGGAGCTGTTTTTT. The encoded protein is CASSWGTSGAAGELFF.

The rearrangement links TRBV7-9 to TRBJ1-4, with 11 bases lining up with TRBD1. The CDR3 covers 18 residues. Germline CDR1 SEHNR, CDR2 FQNEAQ (reference sequence). After removal of 5 bases from V and 0 bases from J, the junction contained 8 bases not matched to a gene. The CDR3 DNA sequence: TGTGCCAGCAGCCCCGTCCCGGGACAGGGGGCAACTAATGAAAAACTGTTTTTT. This gives the protein CASSPVPGQGATNEKLFF.

A word on this clone: Other nucleotide sequences from this sample produce the same CDR3. V and J are TRBV9 and TRBJ1-5, with D possibly being TRBD1 (6 bases). V lost 0 bases and J lost 7, with 11 bases in between. CDR1 is SGDLS and CDR2 is YYNGEE in the germline V gene. The CDR3 consists of 14 residues. In nucleotides, the CDR3 is TGTGCCAGCAGCGTAGGGCAGGGGAACCAGCCCCAGCATTTT. This translates into CASSVGQGNQPQHF.

This chain joins TRBV7-3 and TRBJ2-3; tentatively, D is TRBD1 (6 bases). In germline, CDR1 is SGHTA, CDR2 FQGTGA. The CDR3 is 13 residues long. With 4 bases removed from V and 4 bases from J, the gap between germline ends came to 9 bases. The CDR3 nucleotides are TGTGCCAGCAGCTCTCAGGGGTCAGATACGCAGTATTTT. This codes for CASSSQGSDTQYF.